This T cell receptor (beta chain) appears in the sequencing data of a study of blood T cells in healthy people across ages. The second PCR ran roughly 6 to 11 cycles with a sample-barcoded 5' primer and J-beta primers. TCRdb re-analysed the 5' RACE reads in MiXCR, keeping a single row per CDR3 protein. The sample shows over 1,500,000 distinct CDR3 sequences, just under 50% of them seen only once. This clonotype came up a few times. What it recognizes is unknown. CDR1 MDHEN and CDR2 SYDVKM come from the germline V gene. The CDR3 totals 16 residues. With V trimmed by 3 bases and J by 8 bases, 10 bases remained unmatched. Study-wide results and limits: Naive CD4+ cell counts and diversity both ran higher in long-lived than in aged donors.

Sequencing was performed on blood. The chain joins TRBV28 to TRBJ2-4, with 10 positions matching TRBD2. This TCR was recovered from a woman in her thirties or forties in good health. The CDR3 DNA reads TGTGCCAGCAGTTTGGGGGCCGGGACTAGCGAAGACATTCAGTACTTC. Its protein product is CASSLGAGTSEDIQYF.